This TCR beta chain was documented in a study of cytotoxic CD8 clonotypes in ibrutinib-treated CLL. Study details: Partial response was seen in approximately 25 patients and complete response in 2; after median around six years, about 14 stayed remitted, about 12 progressed. Mean values per sample were roughly 250,000 productive templates and 98,000 or so productive rearrangements.

Notes on the study in general: Whereas clonality rose at ibrutinib response, it declined toward baseline at progression.

V lost 5 bases and J lost 5; bases outside the gene matches: 4. Germline loops: CDR1 LNHDA, CDR2 SQIVND (reference sequence). The CDR3 is made up of 13 amino acids. Target depth was 1 in 200,000 to 1 in 1 million T cells, about 10x per clonotype. TCRdb's copy holds only in-frame clones and misses some; the assay was immunoSEQ multiplex PCR. The sample contains 200,000 or so clones, just under 80% of which appear only once. Note on this clone: Antigen unknown.

This sequence was found in a human donor with chronic lymphocytic leukemia. The specimen comprised PBMCs, sampled after 12 months of ibrutinib treatment. V is TRBV19 and J is TRBJ2-7; 9 bases agree with TRBD1. CDR3 DNA sequence: TGTGCCAGTAGTGACAGGGGGATCCACGAGCAGTACTTC. This gives the protein CASSDRGIHEQYF.